This T cell receptor (beta chain) was recorded in a study of blood T cell repertoires in COVID-19. Germline V lookup: CDR1 SGHTA, CDR2 FQGNSA. This CDR3 region has 15 residues. The V end lost 4 bases, the J end lost 0 bases, and 12 bases lay between the germline ends. This table comes from immunoSEQ multiplex PCR, and its TCRdb copy is limited to in-frame clones, with some not included. This sample yields around 320,000 clones, of which approximately 89% are seen a single time; approximately 10% belongs to the top ten. This clonotype was sampled from a woman in her 30s with COVID-19, enrolled during active disease. The sequenced material came from peripheral blood. This chain links TRBV7-2 with TRBJ1-2; D uncertain. DNA for the CDR3: TGTGCCAGCAGCTCCCCCGCTGGAGCTAACTATGGCTACACCTTC. Residues: CASSSPAGANYGYTF.